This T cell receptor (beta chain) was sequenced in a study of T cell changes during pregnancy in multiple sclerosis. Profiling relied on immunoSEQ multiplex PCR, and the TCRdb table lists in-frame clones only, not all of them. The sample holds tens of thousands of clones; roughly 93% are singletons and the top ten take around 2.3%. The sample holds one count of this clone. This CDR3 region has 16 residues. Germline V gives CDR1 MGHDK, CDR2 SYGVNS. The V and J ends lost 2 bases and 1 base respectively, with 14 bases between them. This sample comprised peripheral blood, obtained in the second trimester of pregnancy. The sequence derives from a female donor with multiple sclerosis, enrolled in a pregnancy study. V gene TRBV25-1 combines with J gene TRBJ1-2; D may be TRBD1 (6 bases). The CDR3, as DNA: TGTGCCAGCAGTGAAGAAGGGGAGGGGGTTAACTATGGCTACACCTTC. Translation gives CASSEEGEGVNYGYTF.